This TCR beta chain was captured by sequencing in a study of T cells in Graves' hyperthyroidism and ophthalmopathy. Study conclusions and caveats: In blood, most of the thyroid clonotypes expanded above 0.001 were also present.

The CDR3 regions of TCR beta were amplified from RNA transcripts. The HTBI primer set was used in a first-round RT-PCR of the TCR CDR3. TCRdb itself ran the multiplex PCR reads through MiXCR, one entry per CDR3 protein. This sample carries about 320,000 distinct CDR3 sequences, 16% of them seen once, and the ten largest clones take around a third. Remarks on this clonotype: Its antigen is not identified.

CDR1 SGDLS and CDR2 YYNGEE come from the germline V gene. V was cut by 4 bases and J by 5 bases, with 16 bases left in between. This CDR3 is built from 15 residues. Newly diagnosed patients aged 18 to 65 had hyperthyroidism of under 2 months' duration. The clonotype comes from a man aged 25 to 45 with Graves' hyperthyroidism. The V call is TRBV9, the J call TRBJ2-1; D remains unclear. Input material: blood. The CDR3 spells CASSLNPNLHNEQFF. CDR3 bases: TGTGCCAGCAGCCTTAACCCAAATCTTCACAATGAGCAGTTCTTC.